The 31 T cell receptor beta chains given below trace back to one sample, sequenced in a study of shared clonotypes between healthy human individuals. TCRdb's copy holds only in-frame clones and misses some; the assay was immunoSEQ multiplex PCR. This sample yields roughly 1,000,000 clones, of which 78% are seen a single time; roughly 0.55% belongs to the top ten. Input material: memory CD4+ T cells from PBMCs. Subset meaning: CD45RA-negative fraction. Receptors were obtained from a young man in good health. Some clones in this sample may be carry-over from other donors' samples.

This clone was counted only a few times. The chain employs TRBV29-1 and TRBJ1-4, with D possibly TRBD1 on 5 matching bases. The V end was cut by 4 bases, the J end by 4 bases, with 19 bases between. The CDR3 is 16 amino acids. Germline V gene lookup returns CDR1 SQVTM and CDR2 ANQGSEA. The CDR3 region has the DNA TGCAGCGTTGTTTTTCGGGACGCAGCTTATAATGAAAAACTGTTTTTT. As protein: CSVVFRDAAYNEKLFF.

V is TRBV29-1 and J is TRBJ2-7; 12 nucleotides align to TRBD2. The germline V gene has CDR1 SQVTM and CDR2 ANQGSEA. The length of the CDR3 is 14 residues. Germline trimming cut 3 bases from V and 7 bases from J; bases unmatched to any gene: 7. In DNA form, the CDR3 reads TGCAGCGTTGAGGGACTAGCGGGTCCCCTGGAGCAGTACTTC. This encodes CSVEGLAGPLEQYF.

This chain connects TRBV28 to TRBJ2-3, with D perhaps given as TRBD1 or TRBD2 (5 bases each). This CDR3 is 16 amino acids long. The germline V gene has CDR1 MDHEN and CDR2 SYDVKM. The V and J ends lost 6 bases and 3 bases respectively, with 19 bases between them. The DNA for the CDR3 is TGTGCCAGCAGGGAGGCTAAAAGGGGTGAGACAGATACGCAGTATTTT. This encodes CASREAKRGETDTQYF.

This rearrangement joins TRBV7-8 to TRBJ2-1; TRBD2 matches at 7 bases. Germline assignment: CDR1 SGHVS and CDR2 FQNEAQ. The CDR3 loop spans 17 amino acids. V was clipped by 2 bases and J by 7 bases; unmatched bases: 14. The CDR3 spells CASSLRAREDSENEQFF. CDR3 in DNA: TGTGCCAGCAGCTTAAGGGCCCGGGAGGACTCAGAGAATGAGCAGTTCTTC. Filled out from reference TRBV7-8 and TRBJ2-1, the complete variable domain reads GAGVSQSPRYKVAKRGQDVALRCDPISGHVSLFWYQQALGQGPEFLTYFQNEAQLDKSGLPSDRFFAERPEGSVSTLKIQRTQQEDSAVYLCASSLRAREDSENEQFFGPGTRLTVL.

To note about this clone: A much larger clone differs by one base, so this may be a read error. This chain uses TRBV6-6 with TRBJ2-3, with TRBD2 identical over 8 bases. The CDR3 sequence is 14 residues long. The trim removed 6 bases at V and 1 base at J, leaving 3 bases unmatched. Germline V gene sequence: CDR1 MNHNY, CDR2 SVGAGI (reference sequence). The chain's CDR3 is CASRKTSGTDTQYF. CDR3 coding DNA: TGTGCCAGCAGAAAGACTAGCGGCACAGATACGCAGTATTTT.

The chain has TRBV5-1 and TRBJ2-7; TRBD1 aligns across 8 bases. From germline, CDR1 is SGHRS and CDR2 YFSETQ. CDR3 length: 14 amino acids. Trimming took 4 bases from V and 2 from J; bases not matched to a gene: 5. CDR3 region: CASSPQGVPYEQYF. CDR3 sequence (DNA): TGCGCCAGCAGCCCACAGGGGGTTCCCTACGAGCAGTACTTC.

The gene calls are TRBV7-8 and TRBJ2-1, with 14 bases identical to TRBD2. The CDR3 runs 17 residues. After removal of 2 bases from V and 8 bases from J, the junction contained 8 bases not matched to a gene. Germline V CDR1 and CDR2: SGHVS, FQNEAQ. The CDR3 nucleotides are TGTGCCAGCAGCTTACATCGTCAGACTAGCGGGAGGGATGAGCAGTTCTTC. Its translation is CASSLHRQTSGRDEQFF.

The J gene is TRBJ1-2, the V gene TRBV28; D unresolved. The germline gives CDR1 MDHEN, CDR2 SYDVKM. V lost 2 bases to trimming and J lost 4 bases, with 8 bases between them. There are 13 residues in the CDR3. DNA of the CDR3: TGTGCCAGCAGTTTAGGGGTCGGCTATGGCTACACCTTC. Protein product: CASSLGVGYGYTF.

This rearrangement joins TRBV4-2 to TRBJ1-4; D perhaps matches TRBD1 (5 bases). Per germline, CDR1 LGHNA and CDR2 YNFKEQ. V lost 4 bases and J lost 4, with 16 bases in between. There are 16 residues in the CDR3. CDR3 bases: TGTGCCAGCAGCCCCCGACAGACCTTCCTTAATGAAAAACTGTTTTTT. This codes for CASSPRQTFLNEKLFF.

The chain recombines TRBV11-1 with TRBJ1-2, with 9 bases aligning to TRBD1. Germline CDR1 SGHAT, CDR2 FQDESV (reference sequence). The CDR3 extends over 15 amino acids. The junction had 9 bases not matched to a gene; V was cut back by 5 bases and J by 5 bases. The CDR3: CASSQGQGLSYGYTF. Here the CDR3 DNA reads TGTGCCAGCAGCCAAGGACAGGGGTTAAGTTATGGCTACACCTTC. The complete variable domain, with remaining parts taken from reference TRBV11-1 and TRBJ1-2, reads EAEVAQSPRYKITEKSQAVAFWCDPISGHATLYWYRQILGQGPELLVQFQDESVVDDSQLPKDRFSAERLKGVDSTLKIQPAELGDSAMYLCASSQGQGLSYGYTFGSGTRLTVV.

The sample holds a few counts of this clone. The V and J genes are TRBV7-9 and TRBJ1-1; maybe TRBD1 (6 bases). The germline CDR1 and CDR2 sequences are SEHNR and FQNEAQ (reference sequence). The CDR3 has 13 residues. Trimming cost V 5 bases and J 5 bases, with 12 bases left between them. The CDR3 coding sequence is TGTGCCAGCAGCCGGTTCCAGGGGACTGAAGCTTTCTTT. Protein product: CASSRFQGTEAFF. Using reference TRBV7-9 and TRBJ1-1 for the parts outside the CDR3, the full variable domain is DTGVSQNPRHKITKRGQNVTFRCDPISEHNRLYWYRQTLGQGPEFLTYFQNEAQLEKSRLLSDRFSAERPKGSFSTLEIQRTEQGDSAMYLCASSRFQGTEAFFGQGTRLTVV.

To note about this clone: The same CDR3 is also encoded by other DNA sequences in this sample. The chain recombines TRBV5-6 with TRBJ1-3; possibly TRBD1 for D (5 bases). Germline loops: CDR1 SGHDT, CDR2 YYEEEE. The ends were cut back, 1 base at V and 0 bases at J, with 8 bases in the middle. This CDR3 is 15 amino acids long. The CDR3 nucleotides read TGTGCCAGCAGCTTGACAGGAAACTCTGGAAACACCATATATTTT. Amino acid sequence: CASSLTGNSGNTIYF.

J is TRBJ2-7 and V is TRBV5-1; perhaps TRBD1 as D (6 bases). This CDR3 is 16 amino acids long. In germline, CDR1 is SGHRS, CDR2 YFSETQ. Trimming removed 0 bases at V and 0 bases at J, with 13 bases between. For the CDR3, the DNA is TGCGCCAGCAGCTTGGGAGGGGGTTTAGGCTCCTACGAGCAGTACTTC. The encoded protein is CASSLGGGLGSYEQYF.

The chain has TRBV5-4 and TRBJ2-3; the D gene could be TRBD1 or TRBD2 (5 bases each). This CDR3 spans 13 amino acids. Germline V CDR1 and CDR2: SGHNT, YYREEE (reference sequence). The CDR3 nucleotides are TGTACTTTCGGGGACCTCTCCACAGATACGCAGTATTTT. Translation: CTFGDLSTDTQYF.

The rearrangement joins TRBV7-9 to TRBJ2-1, with 9 bases identical to TRBD2. V was clipped by 5 bases and J by 10 bases; unmatched bases: 15. This CDR3 contains 16 residues. Germline CDR1 and CDR2: SEHNR and FQNEAQ (reference sequence). Here the CDR3 reads CASSPKGAGGPGEQFF. The CDR3 DNA reads as TGTGCCAGCAGCCCAAAGGGGGCGGGAGGGCCTGGGGAGCAGTTCTTC.

Here the CDR3 reads CASSPGLATDTQYF. CDR3 DNA sequence: TGTGCCAGCAGCCCCGGACTCGCCACAGATACGCAGTATTTT. The chain recombines TRBV28 with TRBJ2-3; a weak D match, TRBD2 (5 bases). Germline CDR1 and CDR2: MDHEN and SYDVKM. Deletions cut 6 bases from V and 2 bases from J, with 12 bases between. This CDR3 has 14 residues.

Concerning this clone: Additional DNA sequences in this sample encode the identical CDR3. V usage is TRBV5-1 and J usage is TRBJ2-1, with D maybe TRBD1 (5 bases). This CDR3 is 14 amino acids long. CDR1 SGHRS and CDR2 YFSETQ come from the germline V gene. V lost 0 bases to trimming and J lost 5 bases, with 9 bases between them. The CDR3 DNA is TGCGCCAGCAGCTTGGGTGGGGCGAACAATGAGCAGTTCTTC. Protein sequence: CASSLGGANNEQFF.

The rearrangement links TRBV6-1 to TRBJ1-2; D is undetermined. Trimming removed 8 bases at V and 3 bases at J, with 10 bases between. CDR3 length equals 12 residues. The V gene's germline CDR1 is MNHNS and CDR2 SASEGT. The CDR3 nucleotides read TGTGCCAGCCTACTTACGGACTATGGCTACACCTTC. Translation: CASLLTDYGYTF.

This clone was counted many times. The chain employs TRBV12-5 and TRBJ2-1; TRBD1 agrees at 7 bases. The V gene's germline CDR1 is LGHNT and CDR2 FRNRAP. This CDR3 is 15 amino acids long. J was trimmed by 7 bases and V by 2 bases; bases with no gene match: 8. The CDR3 DNA sequence: TGTGCTAGTGGTTTGTTCGAGGGGGCGAGGAATGAGCAGTTCTTC. It is translated as CASGLFEGARNEQFF. The whole variable domain, remainder taken from reference TRBV12-5 and TRBJ2-1, is DARVTQTPRHKVTEMGQEVTMRCQPILGHNTVFWYRQTMMQGLELLAYFRNRAPLDDSGMPKDRFSAEMPDATLATLKIQPSEPRDSAVYFCASGLFEGARNEQFFGPGTRLTVL.

This sequence joins TRBV28 and TRBJ2-1, with D unresolved. Germline-derived CDR1 and CDR2 are MDHEN and SYDVKM. Trimming stripped 6 bases from V and 10 bases from J, with 7 bases between. This CDR3 region has 10 residues. This CDR3 reads CASSEIEQFF. The CDR3 coding sequence is TGTGCCAGCAGCGAGATAGAGCAGTTCTTC.

V is TRBV28 and J is TRBJ1-4; 7 nucleotides line up with TRBD1. The CDR3 consists of 16 residues. Germline V gene lookup returns CDR1 MDHEN and CDR2 SYDVKM. V gave up 5 bases and J gave up 0 bases; unmatched junction bases: 6. The CDR3 loop reads CASSLRDSATNEKLFF. The CDR3 nucleotides are TGTGCCAGCAGTCTCCGGGACAGCGCAACTAATGAAAAACTGTTTTTT.

On this clone: A read error may explain this, as a much larger clone is one base away. The same CDR3 also results from other DNA sequences found in this sample. CDR3 loop: CASSVVPQETQYF. CDR3 nucleotides: TGTGCCAGCAGCGTAGTTCCCCAAGAGACCCAGTACTTC. The chain is built from TRBV9 and TRBJ2-5; D ambiguous. Trimming pared 0 bases from V and 1 base from J, leaving 4 bases between. The length of the CDR3 is 13 residues. Looked up from germline, CDR1 is SGDLS and CDR2 is YYNGEE.

This clone came up once. The rearrangement links TRBV5-1 to TRBJ2-3; D may be TRBD2 (6 bases). This CDR3 region has 12 residues. Trimming took 7 bases from V and 1 from J, leaving 7 bases between them. CDR1 and CDR2 from the germline V gene are SGHRS and YFSETQ. DNA for the CDR3: TGCGCCAGCGGGACTGGCACAGATACGCAGTATTTT. It codes for CASGTGTDTQYF.

V gene TRBV5-1 combines with J gene TRBJ1-2; no clear D gene. In germline, CDR1 is SGHRS, CDR2 YFSETQ. The CDR3 length is 13 residues. The V and J ends lost 1 base and 5 bases respectively, with 9 bases between them. In DNA form, the CDR3 reads TGCGCCAGCAGCTTGACAGCGGAGTATGGCTACACCTTC. Translated, it gives CASSLTAEYGYTF.

Concerning this clone: Other DNA sequences in the same sample also yield this CDR3. This sequence joins TRBV27 and TRBJ1-2; no reliable D call. Germline-derived CDR1 and CDR2 are MNHEY and SMNVEV (reference sequence). The germline V and J ends were trimmed by 5 bases and 2 bases, with 12 bases remaining between them. The CDR3 consists of 14 residues. The CDR3 protein is CASSPRTGNYGYTF. The CDR3, as DNA: TGTGCCAGCAGTCCCCGGACGGGCAACTATGGCTACACCTTC.

A note on this clone: One end of the junction fails to match germline, which may point to a read error. V usage is TRBV15 and J usage is TRBJ2-2; a possible D gene is TRBD1 (6 bases). This CDR3 spans 14 amino acids. Germline V gene data show CDR1 as LNHNV and CDR2 as YYDKDF (reference sequence). The DNA for the CDR3 is TGTGCAACCAGCCAAGGGGGAAACACCGGGGAGCTGTTTTTT. Protein product: CATSQGGNTGELFF.

The CDR3: CASSVSGDTDTQYF. CDR3 bases: TGTGCCAGCAGCGTTTCTGGGGACACAGATACGCAGTATTTT. The genes are TRBV9 and TRBJ2-3; D remains ambiguous. CDR3 length: 14 residues. Per the germline V gene, CDR1 is SGDLS and CDR2 is YYNGEE. Trimming removed 2 bases from V and 2 bases from J, with 9 bases in between.

The rearrangement links TRBV6-1 to TRBJ1-5; tentatively, D is TRBD1 (5 bases). The CDR3 is 15 residues long. CDR1 MNHNS and CDR2 SASEGT come from the germline V gene. Trimming took off 3 bases at V and 3 bases at J, with 12 bases between the two ends. CDR3 nucleotides: TGTGCCAGCAGTGATCGGGACCCGGTCAATCAGCCCCAGCATTTT. Its translation is CASSDRDPVNQPQHF.

The chain links TRBV5-1 to TRBJ2-1, with 15 bases identical to TRBD2. The CDR3 covers 15 residues. V was clipped by 4 bases and J by 9 bases; unmatched bases: 5. Germline CDR1 is SGHRS and CDR2 is YFSETQ. The CDR3, as DNA: TGCGCCAGCAGCCAAGGACTAGCGGGAGGGCCTGAGCAGTTCTTC. This translates into CASSQGLAGGPEQFF.

The V and J genes are TRBV5-4 and TRBJ1-2; 9 nucleotides match TRBD1. This CDR3 region has 14 residues. CDR1 and CDR2 (germline): SGHNT, YYREEE (reference sequence). V lost 4 bases and J lost 8; bases outside the gene matches: 9. The CDR3 DNA is TGTGCCAGCAGCGGTCTTGACAGGGGGGTCGGCTACACCTTC. Translated: CASSGLDRGVGYTF.

The chain joins TRBV7-9 to TRBJ2-7; 10 bases align to TRBD2. V was clipped by 3 bases and J by 4 bases; unmatched bases: 3. In germline, CDR1 is SEHNR, CDR2 FQNEAQ (reference sequence). The CDR3 runs to 14 residues. Here the CDR3 reads CASSFSSGSYEQYF. CDR3 DNA sequence: TGTGCCAGCAGCTTTTCTAGCGGGAGTTACGAGCAGTACTTC. The whole variable domain, filled in from reference TRBV7-9 and TRBJ2-7, reads DTGVSQNPRHKITKRGQNVTFRCDPISEHNRLYWYRQTLGQGPEFLTYFQNEAQLEKSRLLSDRFSAERPKGSFSTLEIQRTEQGDSAMYLCASSFSSGSYEQYFGPGTRLTVT.